This T cell receptor (beta chain) is from a study of cytomegalovirus exposure and HLA in healthy donors. Between the trimmed V and J ends, which lost 4 bases and 0 bases, there was a span of 10 bases. CDR3 length: 16 residues. Germline CDR1 and CDR2: MDHEN and SYDVKM. 60 Vbeta and 13 Jbeta primers were used in PCR. Using immunoSEQ multiplex PCR, the repertoire was profiled, and TCRdb retains in-frame clones only, with some absent. The sample includes some 160,000 clones, around 79% seen only once; the top ten take 0.5% to 0.55%. Donors were ostensibly healthy at sampling, although undocumented immune exposures were probable.

J is TRBJ2-6 and V is TRBV28; D might be TRBD2 (6 bases). Material: PBMCs. The clonotype was recovered from a woman aged 50 to 65 in good health and CMV-seronegative. The CDR3 reads CASSSPGSSGANVLTF. In DNA form, the CDR3 reads TGTGCCAGCAGTTCCCCCGGGAGCTCTGGGGCCAACGTCCTGACTTTC.